This TCR beta chain was captured by sequencing in a study of CXCR3-negative and CXCR3-positive naive CD8 T cells. Findings and caveats of the study: Within a donor, both naive subsets shared TRBV-TRBJ usage, unlike memory cells. After cryopreservation, expression of CXCR3 was partially reduced, and most assays were run with fresh PBMCs. Hydrophobicity was higher for TRB CDR3s found in CXCR3-positive naive cells than in CXCR3-negative naive cells.

Libraries of TRB cDNA were made by 5' RACE and carried UMIs. For each CDR3 protein, TCRdb gives one entry from its re-call of the 5' RACE reads, without DNA. The repertoire table contains about 7,400 distinct CDR3 sequences. This clonotype ranks as medium-sized in terms of frequency. The antigen remains undetermined. Per the germline V gene, CDR1 is MDHEN and CDR2 is SYDVKM. The CDR3 contains 14 residues. Investigators sorted each CD8+ T cell subset in triplicate, taking around 290,000 cells each time. This sequence originates from a human donor in good health. Some clones in this sample may be carry-over from other donors' samples. Sequenced: naive CXCR3- CD8+ T cells from blood. Subset specified: CD45RO-CCR7+CD27+CD95- naive CD8+ T cells lacking CXCR3 (TNR3-). The J gene is TRBJ2-2, the V gene TRBV28; with no DNA, the TCRdb D assignment of TRBD1 cannot be verified. CDR3: CASSVTGNTGELFF. Complete variable domain (other parts from reference TRBV28 and TRBJ2-2): DVKVTQSSRYLVKRTGEKVFLECVQDMDHENMFWYRQDPGLGLRLIYFSYDVKMKEKGDIPEGYSVSREKKERFSLILESASTNQTSMYLCASSVTGNTGELFFGEGSRLTVL.